The 10 T cell receptor beta chains below all came from one sample that was sequenced in a study of T cell responses to AZD1222 COVID-19 vaccine. Method: immunoSEQ multiplex PCR; TCRdb's copy keeps in-frame clones and lacks some. The sample lists around 100,000 clones; roughly 84% were seen once. This specimen was peripheral blood, taken on day 0 of AZD1222 vaccination. These receptors were obtained from an adult in good health.

The sample holds a few counts of this clone. The chain links TRBV24-1 to TRBJ1-2, with D tentatively TRBD1 (5 bases). V was pared by 3 bases and J by 3 bases, with 10 bases between. CDR3 length: 14 amino acids. CDR1 and CDR2 (germline): KGHDR, SFDVKD. The CDR3, as DNA: TGTGCCACCAGTGATCCCGGGACTCACTATGGCTACACCTTC. It is translated as CATSDPGTHYGYTF.

This chain uses TRBV5-4 with TRBJ2-2; D may correspond to TRBD1 or TRBD2 (5 bases each). This CDR3 region has 15 residues. V lost 0 bases, J lost 7 bases, and 13 bases lay in between. Germline-derived CDR1 and CDR2 are SGHNT and YYREEE (reference sequence). CDR3 sequence: CASSLDPGRVGELFF. As DNA, the CDR3 is TGTGCCAGCAGCTTGGACCCAGGGCGGGTCGGGGAGCTGTTTTTT.

The chain couples TRBV3-1 (or the pseudogene TRBV3-2) to TRBJ1-2, with TRBD1 matching over 9 bases. The CDR3 is made up of 14 amino acids. Trimming at V came to 0 bases and at J to 6 bases, leaving 2 bases not matched to a gene. Per the germline V gene, CDR1 is LGHDT and CDR2 is YNNKEL (reference sequence). CDR3 in amino acids: CASSQEDRGNGYTF. CDR3 in DNA: TGTGCCAGCAGCCAAGAGGACAGGGGCAATGGCTACACCTTC.

The count of this clone is one. The rearrangement links TRBV6-1 to TRBJ1-5, with TRBD1 matching 9 bases. The ends lost 3 bases at V and 3 bases at J; junction bases unmatched: 3. This CDR3 has 15 residues. Germline assignment: CDR1 MNHNS and CDR2 SASEGT. The CDR3 DNA follows: TGTGCCAGCAGTGAGGGGACAGGGCCCAATCAGCCCCAGCATTTT. It is translated as CASSEGTGPNQPQHF.

The chain links TRBV6-5 to TRBJ1-2; the D is unclear. The CDR3 extends over 11 amino acids. Trimming pared 7 bases from V and 4 bases from J, leaving 7 bases between. Germline V gene data show CDR1 as MNHEY and CDR2 as SVGAGI. CDR3 region: CASNIGYGYTF. CDR3 nucleotides: TGTGCCAGCAATATAGGCTATGGCTACACCTTC.

V and J are TRBV27 and TRBJ1-6; D unresolved. Germline CDR1 is MNHEY and CDR2 is SMNVEV (reference sequence). CDR3 size: 13 residues. V was clipped by 3 bases and J by 4 bases, with 4 bases between them. In DNA form, the CDR3 reads TGTGCCAGCAGTTTTCGGTATAATTCACCCCTCCACTTT. It specifies CASSFRYNSPLHF.

The chain uses TRBV5-6 and TRBJ2-2; the D is unclear. V dropped 1 base and J dropped 7 bases, with 11 bases sitting between them. Germline CDR1 reads SGHDT; CDR2 reads YYEEEE. The CDR3 runs 14 residues. Here the CDR3 reads CASSLLYRNGELFF. The DNA of the CDR3 is TGTGCCAGCAGCTTGCTGTACCGGAACGGGGAGCTGTTTTTT.

The chain couples TRBV7-8 to TRBJ1-2, with D possibly being TRBD1 (5 bases). Germline CDR1 SGHVS, CDR2 FQNEAQ. The ends were cut back, 6 bases at V and 4 bases at J, with 15 bases in the middle. This CDR3 region has 14 residues. For the CDR3, the DNA is TGTGCCAGCAGTCCAGAGGGGACTTTCTATGGCTACACCTTC. Translated, it gives CASSPEGTFYGYTF.

The rearrangement uses TRBV5-6 and TRBJ1-3, with 8 positions matching TRBD1. This CDR3 spans 14 amino acids. CDR1 and CDR2 from the germline V gene are SGHDT and YYEEEE. Trimming at V came to 3 bases and at J to 7 bases, leaving 6 bases not matched to a gene. CDR3 sequence: CASSSTTGANTIYF. Here the CDR3 DNA reads TGTGCCAGCAGCTCAACGACAGGGGCGAACACCATATATTTT.

The genes are TRBV19 and TRBJ2-1; TRBD2 matches at 11 bases. Trimming removed 6 bases from V and 6 bases from J; junction bases left unmatched: 7. CDR1 LNHDA and CDR2 SQIVND come from the germline V gene (reference sequence). The CDR3 is 15 amino acids. DNA for the CDR3: TGTGCCAGTAGCTCAGGACTAGCGGGTTTCAATGAGCAGTTCTTC. Its translation is CASSSGLAGFNEQFF.